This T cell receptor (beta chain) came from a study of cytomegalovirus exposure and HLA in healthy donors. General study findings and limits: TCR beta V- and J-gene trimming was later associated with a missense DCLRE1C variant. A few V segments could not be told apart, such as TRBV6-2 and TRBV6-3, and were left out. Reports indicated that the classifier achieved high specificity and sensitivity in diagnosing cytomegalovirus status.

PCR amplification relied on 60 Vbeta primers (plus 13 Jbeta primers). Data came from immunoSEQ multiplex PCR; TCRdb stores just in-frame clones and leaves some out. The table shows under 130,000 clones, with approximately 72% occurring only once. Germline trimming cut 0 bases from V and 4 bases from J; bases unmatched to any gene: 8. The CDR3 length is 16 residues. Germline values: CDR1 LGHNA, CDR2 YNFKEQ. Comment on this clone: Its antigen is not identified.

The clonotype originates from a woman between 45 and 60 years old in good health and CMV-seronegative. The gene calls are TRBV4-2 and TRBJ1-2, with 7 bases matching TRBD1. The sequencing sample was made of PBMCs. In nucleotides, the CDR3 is TGTGCCAGCAGCCAAGAAGTACAGGGGCCTGGCTATGGCTACACCTTC. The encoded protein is CASSQEVQGPGYGYTF.